This T cell receptor beta chain was profiled in a study of T cells in Graves' hyperthyroidism and ophthalmopathy. Overall study results and limits: Using 13 V-J features, a model discriminated ophthalmopathy from stable hyperthyroidism. Most thyroid-expanded clonotypes above 0.001 were also found in blood.

There are many counts of this clonotype. Its matching antigen is unknown. The CDR3 is made up of 15 amino acids. After removal of 4 bases from V and 2 bases from J, the junction contained 7 bases not matched to a gene. Germline V CDR1 and CDR2: SGHRS, YFSETQ. TCR beta CDR3 sequences were amplified from RNA transcripts. Researchers ran a first-round RT-PCR on the TCR CDR3 using the HTBI primer set. MiXCR, applied by TCRdb to the multiplex PCR reads, yields one record per CDR3 protein. The data contain some 92,000 distinct CDR3 sequences, around 37% of them singletons. Calling Graves' hyperthyroidism stable meant ophthalmopathy did not progress within 18 months. Every diagnosis used clinical symptoms, serum thyroxine and TRAb, thyroid ultrasound and orbital computed tomography.

The source is a woman aged 25 to 45 with Graves' hyperthyroidism. What was sequenced was peripheral blood or thyroid tissue (not recorded which). The rearrangement joins TRBV5-1 to TRBJ2-7; 9 nucleotides agree with TRBD1. The CDR3 loop reads CASSPQGASTYEQYF. The CDR3 coding sequence is TGCGCCAGCAGCCCACAGGGGGCCTCCACCTACGAGCAGTACTTC.